The clone carrying this T cell receptor (beta chain) was observed a few times. This entry belongs to a study of identical twins. CDR3 size: 15 residues. Germline values: CDR1 SGHKS, CDR2 YYEKEE (reference sequence). Deletions cut 4 bases from V and 6 bases from J, with 20 bases between. TCRdb called the 5' RACE reads again in MiXCR, with one record for every CDR3 protein. The repertoire holds 450,000 or so distinct CDR3 sequences, with approximately 24% as singletons. In addition, the sample was reused for a study of T cells expressing NK-cell markers. That paper adds: In the group of eight sequenced donors, seven were HCMV-seropositive and one was seronegative.

The chain couples TRBV5-5 to TRBJ2-7; D possibly corresponds to TRBD1 (6 bases). The TCR comes from a woman younger than 30 in good health. The specimen was CD4+ T cells sorted from blood. CDR3 amino acids: CASSPLGTYGGEQYF. CDR3 sequence (DNA): TGTGCCAGCAGCCCACTTGGGACATATGGGGGCGAGCAGTACTTC.